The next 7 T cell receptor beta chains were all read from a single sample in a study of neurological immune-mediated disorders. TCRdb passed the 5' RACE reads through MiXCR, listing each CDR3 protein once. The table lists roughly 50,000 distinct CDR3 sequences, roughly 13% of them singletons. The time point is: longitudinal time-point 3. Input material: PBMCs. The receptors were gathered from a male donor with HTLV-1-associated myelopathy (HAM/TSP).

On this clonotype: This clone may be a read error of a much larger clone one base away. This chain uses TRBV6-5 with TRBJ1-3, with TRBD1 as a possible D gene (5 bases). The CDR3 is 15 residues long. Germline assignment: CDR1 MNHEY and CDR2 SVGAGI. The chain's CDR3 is CTSSPFRDSLDTIYF. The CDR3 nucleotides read TGTACCAGCAGTCCCTTTCGGGACTCTCTCGACACCATATATTTT.

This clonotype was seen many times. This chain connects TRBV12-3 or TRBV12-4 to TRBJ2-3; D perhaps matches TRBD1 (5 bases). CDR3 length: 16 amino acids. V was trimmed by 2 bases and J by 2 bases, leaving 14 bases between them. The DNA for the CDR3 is TGTGCCAGCAGTTTAATGATTGGGGCATACACAGATACGCAGTATTTT. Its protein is CASSLMIGAYTDTQYF.

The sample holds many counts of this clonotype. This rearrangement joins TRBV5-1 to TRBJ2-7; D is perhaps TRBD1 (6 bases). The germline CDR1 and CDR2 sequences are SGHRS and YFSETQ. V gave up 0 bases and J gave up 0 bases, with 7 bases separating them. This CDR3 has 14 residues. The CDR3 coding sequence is TGCGCCAGCAGCTTGGCAGGGGACTCCTACGAGCAGTACTTC. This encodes CASSLAGDSYEQYF. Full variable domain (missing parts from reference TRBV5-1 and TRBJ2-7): KAGVTQTPRYLIKTRGQQVTLSCSPISGHRSVSWYQQTPGQGLQFLFEYFSETQRNKGNFPGRFSGRQFSNSRSEMNVSTLELGDSALYLCASSLAGDSYEQYFGPGTRLTVT.

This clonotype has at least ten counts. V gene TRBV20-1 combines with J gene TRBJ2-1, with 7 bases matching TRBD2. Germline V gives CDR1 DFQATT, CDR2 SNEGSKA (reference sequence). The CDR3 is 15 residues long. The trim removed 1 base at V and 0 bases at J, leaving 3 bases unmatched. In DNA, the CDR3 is TGCAGTGCTAGAGCCCGCGGGAGCTCCTACAATGAGCAGTTCTTC. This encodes CSARARGSSYNEQFF.

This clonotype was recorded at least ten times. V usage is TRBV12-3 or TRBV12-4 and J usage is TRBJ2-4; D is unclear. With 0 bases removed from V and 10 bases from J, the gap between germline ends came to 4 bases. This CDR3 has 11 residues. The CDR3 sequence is CASSLAGIQYF. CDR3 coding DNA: TGTGCCAGCAGTTTAGCAGGGATTCAGTACTTC.

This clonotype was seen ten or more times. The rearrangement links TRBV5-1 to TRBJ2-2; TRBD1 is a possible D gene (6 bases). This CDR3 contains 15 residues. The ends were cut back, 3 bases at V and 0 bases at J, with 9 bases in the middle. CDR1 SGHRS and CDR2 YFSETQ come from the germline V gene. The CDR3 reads CASSSGASNTGELFF. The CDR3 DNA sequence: TGCGCCAGCAGCTCAGGGGCTTCGAACACCGGGGAGCTGTTTTTT. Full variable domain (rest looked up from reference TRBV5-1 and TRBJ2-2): KAGVTQTPRYLIKTRGQQVTLSCSPISGHRSVSWYQQTPGQGLQFLFEYFSETQRNKGNFPGRFSGRQFSNSRSEMNVSTLELGDSALYLCASSSGASNTGELFFGEGSRLTVL.

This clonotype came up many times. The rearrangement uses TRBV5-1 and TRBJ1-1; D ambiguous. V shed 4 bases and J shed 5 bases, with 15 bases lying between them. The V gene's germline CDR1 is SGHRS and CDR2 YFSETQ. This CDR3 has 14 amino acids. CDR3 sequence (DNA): TGCGCCAGCAGCATGGACGGGAGCGGGACTGAAGCTTTCTTT. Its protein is CASSMDGSGTEAFF.